These T cell receptor beta chains were read from a single sample in a study of blood T cell repertoires in COVID-19. Profiled with immunoSEQ multiplex PCR; TCRdb holds only in-frame clones, not every one. The sample includes 200,000 to 250,000 clones, around nine tenths of them seen just once. Sequencing was performed on peripheral blood. Receptor source: a man aged 60-69 years who had recovered from COVID-19. The CDR3 runs from the conserved cysteine through the conserved F or W. Clone size, where shown, is once, few, many, or a class for clones that have expanded.

clone_size	v_call	cdr3_aa
-	TRBV27	CASSLGTGDVTDTQYF
-	TRBV7-2	CASSLAGGAHYEQYF
-	TRBV18	CASSPPATTGTQYF
-	TRBV3-1/TRBV3-2	CASSREEGLAGVETQYF
once	TRBV7-2	CASSPTVNYGYTF
-	TRBV19	CATSIPRGTSGNTIYF
-	TRBV7-9	CASSLIGRGGRDTQYF
-	TRBV28	CASSPTGGRTEAFF
-	TRBV4-3	CASSPQGGGTGGPVSEQFF
few	TRBV6-1	CASSEVSSARYEQYF
few	TRBV28	CASSYPGQGGEAFF
-	TRBV5-4	CASRRVAGRTTGELFF
-	TRBV11-2	CASSLGSSGKETQYF
-	TRBV7-9	CASSYWTANTGELFF
-	TRBV28	CASSSAAGGNYGYTF
-	TRBV19	CASSPPTGNYGYTF
-	TRBV7-2	CASSRGRASGGNIQYF
-	TRBV5-4	CASSLAGGPAVGNTIYF
-	TRBV7-2	CASSLDGGPGELFF
-	TRBV7-2	CASSYGQGRGYGYTF
-	TRBV5-1	CASSLTDGGGAEAFF
-	TRBV6-2/TRBV6-3	CASSGMGQGSYNEQFF
-	TRBV28	CASSFGQAETQYF
-	TRBV28	CASSFRGGGSEQYF
-	TRBV28	CASTPPLRGGYTF
-	TRBV6-5	CATSSPLSSYEQYF
-	TRBV27	CASSLHRSYSNQPQHF
few	TRBV30	CAWSGGYGYTF
-	TRBV3-1/TRBV3-2	CASSPLISGGKETQYF
-	TRBV11-2	CASSTGTGLSNQPQHF
-	TRBV9	CASSTRLQETQYF
-	TRBV28	CASSLLQGVGTEAFF
-	TRBV27	CASSFSHNPFDRGLNYGYTF
few	TRBV5-5	CASSLVRAGARDTEAFF
-	TRBV5-5	CASSSDPGHRTPENF
once	TRBV7-9	CASSLGQGNIQYF
-	TRBV7-5	CARSLVWTGGFEQYF
-	TRBV3-1/TRBV3-2	CASSLFPPGQGNQPQHF
-	TRBV30	CAWSESSEAFF
-	TRBV19	CASLGQTKLLAGGNTGELFF
-	TRBV27	CASSSPSQETQYF
-	TRBV18	CASSPRPGVNNSPLHF
-	TRBV15	CATSRGRAGDGETQYF
-	TRBV9	CASSRGNTYNEQFF
-	TRBV7-6	CASSSGQMNTEAFF
-	TRBV15	CATSRGGPVNEKLFF
-	TRBV5-4	CASSLGTTSGGPQETQYF
-	TRBV15	CATRSRGYGTDTQYF
-	TRBV19	CASTTSGRGTEAFF
-	TRBV19	CATTTGLGVTDTQYF
-	TRBV27	CASSRTDRSNEKLFF
-	TRBV30	CAWSVRRGGGEQYF
-	TRBV5-5	CASSLSGRSNQPQHF
-	TRBV5-1	CASSATVSGREETQYF
-	TRBV6-4	CASSEFPTGLVGELFF
few	TRBV12-3/TRBV12-4	CASSLYYGYTF
-	TRBV6-5	CASSQTTNYGYTF
-	TRBV28	CASSEGTGGGYNSPLHF
-	TRBV7-2	CASSPPGQGNQPQHF
-	TRBV10-3	CAISEGAGMDEQYF